This T cell receptor beta chain is from a study of blood T cells in healthy people across ages. Trimming took off 8 bases at V and 6 bases at J, with 5 bases between the two ends. The germline CDR1 and CDR2 sequences are LNHDA and SQIVND (reference sequence). This CDR3 region has 11 residues. It was with a sample-barcoded 5' primer and a J-beta primer mix that a second PCR of roughly 6 to 11 cycles was run. Each CDR3 protein gets one entry after TCRdb re-called the 5' RACE reads with MiXCR. This sample has around 800,000 distinct CDR3 sequences, with under 55% found just once. The chain uses TRBV19 and TRBJ2-6; D is ambiguous. The specimen was blood. This sequence was found in a man in his sixties in good health. In DNA form, the CDR3 reads TGTGCCAGTCAGGCGGCCAACGTCCTGACTTTC. Amino acid sequence: CASQAANVLTF.